Sequencing of this T cell receptor beta chain was carried out in a study of vaccination effects on CD4 cells after COVID-19 (dated by TCRdb to the early 2020s). Regarding the research as a whole: Each participant got two doses of an mRNA SARS-CoV-2 vaccine, either BNT162b2 or mRNA-1273. The Oncomine TCR Beta short-read assay on an Illumina iSeq 100 was used to sequence cultures from other donors in the study. Pre-vaccine samples were drawn from a couple of convalescent patients 16 days and one week before the first dose, at 142 and 148 days after COVID-19 diagnosis. Altogether, about 10 COVID-19 convalescent patients and a few SARS-CoV-2-naive healthy vaccine recipients made up the full study. The study compared SARS-CoV-2 spike-specific CD4+ TCR repertoires before and after mRNA vaccination in COVID-19 convalescent patients and infection-naive vaccine recipients. Here is what the overall study found, with its caveats: At late post-vaccination timepoints, both infection-induced and vaccine-induced clones showed marked clonal contraction, consistent with waning T cell responses. The study was limited by a small number of convalescent patients and lacked early post-infection timepoints. For convalescent patients, new clones induced by the vaccine made up most of the post-vaccine spike-reactive repertoire, and these new clones were largely distinct from the clones induced by infection.

The library was generated by the immunoSEQ multiplex PCR assay. TCR beta CDR3 sequencing was performed on DNA from the cultured, isolated CD4+ T cells. Per the source publication's procedure: Non-productive TCR sequences were removed and reads were trimmed to the CDR3 region, keeping CDR3s of at least 7 amino acids. Antigen-specific clonotypes were identified with the MANAFEST web app by comparing expansion in peptide wells against reference cultures. For clones to be considered positive, expansion at FDR<0.05 versus reference and all other wells, an odds ratio above 5, and a frequency above 0.1% in two replicate wells were required. Clonotypes significantly expanded in SARS-CoV-2 spike wells and in at least one common cold coronavirus spike condition were defined as cross-reactive. CDR3 similarity was assessed by Levenshtein distance using the stringdist R package, and unrooted trees were constructed with ape in R 3.6.1. TCRdb stores this immuneACCESS table with in-frame sequences only. Part of the clones is absent; in the studies checked, under half of the shortfall reflects unresolved V genes, and no reason is known for the rest. V, J and clone size reflect that table, while D and trimming were determined from the DNA. Recorded for this sample are under 60,000 clones; 76% of them occurred a single time. Of the sample, about 5% falls within the top ten clones.

To identify antigen-specific CD4+ T cell clonotypes by their expansion, the ViraFEST assay first stimulated PBMC with viral peptide pools and then applied TCR sequencing. After less than 13 days of culture, CD4+ T cells were isolated with the EasySep CD4+ T cell isolation kit. PCR-confirmed SARS-CoV-2 infection had occurred in convalescent patients between March and December 2020, before the Alpha, Beta and Delta variants emerged in the United States. Each well held two million PBMC cultured in IMDM containing roughly 5% human AB serum, about 10 IU/ml IL-2 and gentamicin, along with roughly 10 ug/ml peptides. An HIV-1 Nef peptide pool was used as the negative control culture condition. On days 3 and 7, half of the culture medium was replaced with fresh IL-2-containing medium. Unless otherwise noted, each peptide stimulation condition was cultured in triplicate wells. PBMC were separated from whole blood using Ficoll-Paque Plus gradient centrifugation and were then either cryopreserved at -140C or used fresh. Genomic DNA was extracted from cultured CD4+ T cells with the QIAamp micro DNA kit.

As regards this clone: Its antigen is not yet known. One end of the junction is discordant with germline, which a read error may explain.

The germline V gene encodes CDR1 SGHRS and CDR2 YFSETQ. Reading from cysteine to phenylalanine, the CDR3 counts 15 amino acids. Only CDR3 DNA is held: 45 bases, read in frame from base 1. This chain joins TRBV5-1 to TRBJ2-5, with the D gene not clear enough to name. The receptor comes from a human donor who had a prior SARS-CoV-2 infection. Sequenced here: CD4+ T cells from PBMCs cultured with HIV peptides, sampled before COVID-19 vaccination. The sample's cell subset or site, from its label and the paper: HIV-1 Nef peptide pool negative control/reference culture. The DNA sequence is as follows: TGCGCCAGCAGCTTGGGTTCGATAACCCAAGAAACCCAGTACTTC. Its coded protein is CASSLGSITQETQYF.